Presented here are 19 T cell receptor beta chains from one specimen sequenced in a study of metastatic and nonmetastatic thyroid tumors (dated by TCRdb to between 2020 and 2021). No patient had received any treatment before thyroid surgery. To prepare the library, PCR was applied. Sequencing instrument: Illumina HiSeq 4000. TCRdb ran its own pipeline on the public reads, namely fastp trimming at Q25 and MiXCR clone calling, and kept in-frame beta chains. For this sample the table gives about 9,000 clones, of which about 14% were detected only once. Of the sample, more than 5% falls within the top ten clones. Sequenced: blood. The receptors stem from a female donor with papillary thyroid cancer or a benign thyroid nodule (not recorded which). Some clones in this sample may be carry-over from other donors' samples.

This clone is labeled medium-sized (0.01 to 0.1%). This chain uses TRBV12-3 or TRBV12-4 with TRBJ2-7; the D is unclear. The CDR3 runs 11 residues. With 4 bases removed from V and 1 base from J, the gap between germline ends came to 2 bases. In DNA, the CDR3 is TGTGCCAGCAGTTCTTCCTACGAGCAGTACTTC. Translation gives CASSSSYEQYF.

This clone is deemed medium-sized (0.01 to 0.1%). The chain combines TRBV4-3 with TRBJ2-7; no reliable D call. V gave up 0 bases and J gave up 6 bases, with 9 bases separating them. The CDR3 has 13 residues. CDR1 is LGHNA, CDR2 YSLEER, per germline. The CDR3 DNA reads TGCGCCAGCAGCCAAGAGGAGTCAGGCGAGCAGTACTTC. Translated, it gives CASSQEESGEQYF.

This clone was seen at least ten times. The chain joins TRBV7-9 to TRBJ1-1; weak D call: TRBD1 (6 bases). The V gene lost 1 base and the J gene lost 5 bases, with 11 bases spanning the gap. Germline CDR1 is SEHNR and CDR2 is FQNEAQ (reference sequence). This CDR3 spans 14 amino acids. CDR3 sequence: CASSLEGGGTEAFF. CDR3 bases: TGTGCCAGCAGCTTAGAGGGGGGAGGGACTGAAGCTTTCTTT.

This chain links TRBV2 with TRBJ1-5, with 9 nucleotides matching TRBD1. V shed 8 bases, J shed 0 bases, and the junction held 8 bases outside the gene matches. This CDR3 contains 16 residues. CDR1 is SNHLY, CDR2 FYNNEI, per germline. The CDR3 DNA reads TGTGCCAGCGGCGGACAGGGGCTCCCTAGCAATCAGCCCCAGCATTTT. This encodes CASGGQGLPSNQPQHF.

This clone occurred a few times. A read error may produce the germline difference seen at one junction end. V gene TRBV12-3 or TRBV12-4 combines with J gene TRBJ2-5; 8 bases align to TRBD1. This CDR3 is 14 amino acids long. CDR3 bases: TGTGCCAGCAGTCCCAGACAGGGGAGGAAGACCAAGTACTTC. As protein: CASSPRQGRKTKYF.

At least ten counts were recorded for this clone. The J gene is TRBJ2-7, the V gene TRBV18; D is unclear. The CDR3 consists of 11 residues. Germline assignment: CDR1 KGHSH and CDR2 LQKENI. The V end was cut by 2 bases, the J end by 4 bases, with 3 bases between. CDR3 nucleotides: TGTGCCAGCTCACCAGATTACGAGCAGTACTTC. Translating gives CASSPDYEQYF.

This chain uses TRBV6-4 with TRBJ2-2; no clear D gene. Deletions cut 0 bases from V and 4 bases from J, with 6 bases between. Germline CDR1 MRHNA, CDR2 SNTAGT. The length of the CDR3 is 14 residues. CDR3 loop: CASSDSLVTGELFF. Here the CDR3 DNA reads TGTGCCAGCAGTGACTCCCTTGTCACCGGGGAGCTGTTTTTT.

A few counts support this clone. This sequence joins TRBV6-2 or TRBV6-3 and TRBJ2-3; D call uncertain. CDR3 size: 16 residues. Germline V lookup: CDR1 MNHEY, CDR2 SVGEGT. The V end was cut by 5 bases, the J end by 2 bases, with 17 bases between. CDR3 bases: TGTGCCAGCAGTAACGTAAGTGGCTTCCACACAGATACGCAGTATTTT. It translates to CASSNVSGFHTDTQYF.

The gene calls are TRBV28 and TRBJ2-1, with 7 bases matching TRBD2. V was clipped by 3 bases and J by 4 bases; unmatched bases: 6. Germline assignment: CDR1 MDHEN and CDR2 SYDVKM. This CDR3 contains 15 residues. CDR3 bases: TGTGCCAGCAGTTTGGGCGGGAGTATTTACAATGAGCAGTTCTTC. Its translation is CASSLGGSIYNEQFF.

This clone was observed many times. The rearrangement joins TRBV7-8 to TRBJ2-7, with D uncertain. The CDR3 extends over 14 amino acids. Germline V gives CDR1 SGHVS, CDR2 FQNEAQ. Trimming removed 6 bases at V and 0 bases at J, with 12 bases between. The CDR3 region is CASSFGPNSYEQYF. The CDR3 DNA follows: TGTGCCAGCAGTTTCGGACCGAACTCCTACGAGCAGTACTTC.

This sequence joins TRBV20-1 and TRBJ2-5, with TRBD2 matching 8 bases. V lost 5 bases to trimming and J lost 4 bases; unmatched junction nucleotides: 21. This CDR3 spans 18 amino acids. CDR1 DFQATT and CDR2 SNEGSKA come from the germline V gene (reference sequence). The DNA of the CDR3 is TGCAGTGCTCTCACCCTCCAGCGGGGGACGGTTTGGCGAGAGACCCAGTACTTC. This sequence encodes CSALTLQRGTVWRETQYF.

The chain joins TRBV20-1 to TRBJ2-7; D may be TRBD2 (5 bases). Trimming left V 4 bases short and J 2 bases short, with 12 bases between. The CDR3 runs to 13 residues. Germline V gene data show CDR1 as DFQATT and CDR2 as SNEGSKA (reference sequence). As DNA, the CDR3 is TGCAGTGCTACTTCCCTAGCTACCTACGAGCAGTACTTC. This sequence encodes CSATSLATYEQYF.

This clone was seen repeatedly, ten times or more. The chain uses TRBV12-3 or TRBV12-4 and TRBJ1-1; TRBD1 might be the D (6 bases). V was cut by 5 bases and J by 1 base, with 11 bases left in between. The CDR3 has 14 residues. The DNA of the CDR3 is TGTGCCAGCAGTCGGACAGCTTGGAACACTGAAGCTTTCTTT. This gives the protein CASSRTAWNTEAFF.

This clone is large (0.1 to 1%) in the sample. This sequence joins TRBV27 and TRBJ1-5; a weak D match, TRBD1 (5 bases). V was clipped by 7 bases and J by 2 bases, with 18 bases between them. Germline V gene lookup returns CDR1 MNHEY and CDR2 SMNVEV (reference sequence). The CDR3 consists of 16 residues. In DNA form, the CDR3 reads TGTGCCAGCAAGAGGTCAGGGACTAGTGGCAATCAGCCCCAGCATTTT. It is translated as CASKRSGTSGNQPQHF.

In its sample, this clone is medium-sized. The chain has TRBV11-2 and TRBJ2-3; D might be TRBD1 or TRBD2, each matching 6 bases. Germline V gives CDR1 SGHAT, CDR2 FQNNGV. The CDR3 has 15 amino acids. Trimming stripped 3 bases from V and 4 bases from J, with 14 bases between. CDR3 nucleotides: TGTGCCAGCAGCTTTAGGGGGGCTTGGTCAGATACGCAGTATTTT. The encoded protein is CASSFRGAWSDTQYF.

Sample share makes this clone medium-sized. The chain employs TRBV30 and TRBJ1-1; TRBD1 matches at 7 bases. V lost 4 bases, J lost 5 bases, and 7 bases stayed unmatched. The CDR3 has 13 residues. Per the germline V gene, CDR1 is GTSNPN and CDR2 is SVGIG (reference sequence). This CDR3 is CAWIQGVRTEAFF. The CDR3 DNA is TGTGCCTGGATTCAGGGGGTTCGGACTGAAGCTTTCTTT.

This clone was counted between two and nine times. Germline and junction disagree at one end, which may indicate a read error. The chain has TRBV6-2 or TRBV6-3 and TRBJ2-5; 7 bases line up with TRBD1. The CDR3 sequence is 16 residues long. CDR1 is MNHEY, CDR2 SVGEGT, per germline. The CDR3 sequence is CARSYWTNRGQETEYF. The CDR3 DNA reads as TGTGCCAGAAGTTACTGGACAAATAGGGGGCAAGAGACCGAGTACTTC.

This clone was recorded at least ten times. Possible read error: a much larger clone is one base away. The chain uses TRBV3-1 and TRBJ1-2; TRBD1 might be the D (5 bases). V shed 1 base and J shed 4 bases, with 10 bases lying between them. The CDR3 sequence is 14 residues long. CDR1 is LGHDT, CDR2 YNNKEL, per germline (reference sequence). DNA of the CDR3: TGTGCCAGCAGCCAAGGTCAGACAGCCTATGGCTACACCTTC. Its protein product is CASSQGQTAYGYTF.

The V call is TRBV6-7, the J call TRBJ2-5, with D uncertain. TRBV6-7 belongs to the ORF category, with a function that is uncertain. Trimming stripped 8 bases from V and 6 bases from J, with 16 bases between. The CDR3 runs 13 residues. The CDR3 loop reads CASVTGPRKTQYF. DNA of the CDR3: TGTGCCAGCGTGACCGGCCCCCGGAAGACCCAGTACTTC.